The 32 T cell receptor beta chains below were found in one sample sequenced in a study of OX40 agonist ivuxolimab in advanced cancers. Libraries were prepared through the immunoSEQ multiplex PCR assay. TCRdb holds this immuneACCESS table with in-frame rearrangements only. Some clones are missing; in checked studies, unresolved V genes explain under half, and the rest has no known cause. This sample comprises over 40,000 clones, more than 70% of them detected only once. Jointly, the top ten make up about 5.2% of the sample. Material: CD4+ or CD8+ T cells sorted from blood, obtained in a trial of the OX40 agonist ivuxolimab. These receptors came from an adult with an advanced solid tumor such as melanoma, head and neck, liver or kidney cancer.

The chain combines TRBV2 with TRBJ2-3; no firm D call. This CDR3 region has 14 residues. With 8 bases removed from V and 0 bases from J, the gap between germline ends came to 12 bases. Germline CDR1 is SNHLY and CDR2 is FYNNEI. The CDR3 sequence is CASSTKTSTDTQYF. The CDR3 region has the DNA TGTGCCAGCTCTACCAAAACTAGCACAGATACGCAGTATTTT. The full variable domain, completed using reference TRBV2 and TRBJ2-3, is EPEVTQTPSHQVTQMGQEVILRCVPISNHLYFYWYRQILGQKVEFLVSFYNNEISEKSEIFDDQFSVERPDGSNFTLKIRSTKLEDSAMYFCASSTKTSTDTQYFGPGTRLTVL.

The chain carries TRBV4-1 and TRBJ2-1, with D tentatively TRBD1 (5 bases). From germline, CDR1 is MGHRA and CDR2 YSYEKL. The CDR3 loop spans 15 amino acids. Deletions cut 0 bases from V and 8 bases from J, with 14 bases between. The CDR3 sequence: CASSQDPQGSDEQFF. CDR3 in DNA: TGCGCCAGCAGCCAAGACCCTCAGGGATCCGATGAGCAGTTCTTC.

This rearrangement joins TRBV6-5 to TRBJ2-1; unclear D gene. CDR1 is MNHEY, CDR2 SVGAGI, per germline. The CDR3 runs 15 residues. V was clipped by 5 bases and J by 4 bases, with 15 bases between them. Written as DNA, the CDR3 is TGTGCCAGCAGTCCCCGACGGGTCTCATACAATGAGCAGTTCTTC. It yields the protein CASSPRRVSYNEQFF.

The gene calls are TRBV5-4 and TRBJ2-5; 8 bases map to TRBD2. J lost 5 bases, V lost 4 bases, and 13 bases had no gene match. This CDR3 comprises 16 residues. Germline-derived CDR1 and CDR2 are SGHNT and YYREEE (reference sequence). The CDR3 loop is CASSPVGAGEPETQYF. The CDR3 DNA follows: TGTGCCAGCAGCCCGGTGGGAGCGGGAGAGCCGGAGACCCAGTACTTC.

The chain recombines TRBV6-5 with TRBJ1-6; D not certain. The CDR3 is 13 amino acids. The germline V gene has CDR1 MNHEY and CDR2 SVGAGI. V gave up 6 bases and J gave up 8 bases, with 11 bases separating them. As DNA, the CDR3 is TGTGCCAGCAGAGCCGGCCAGGATTCACCCCTCCACTTT. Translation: CASRAGQDSPLHF.

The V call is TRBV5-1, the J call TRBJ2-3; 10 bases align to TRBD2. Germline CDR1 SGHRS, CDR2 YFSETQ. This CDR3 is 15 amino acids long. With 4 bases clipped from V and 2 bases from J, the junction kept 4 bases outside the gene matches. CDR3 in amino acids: CASSILAGITDTQYF. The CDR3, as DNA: TGCGCCAGCAGCATACTAGCGGGAATCACAGATACGCAGTATTTT.

This chain's CDR3 is CASSLGHGKNIQYF. The DNA of the CDR3 is TGCGCCAGCAGCCTCGGACATGGCAAAAACATTCAGTACTTC. V is TRBV23-1 and J is TRBJ2-4; D possibly corresponds to TRBD1 (5 bases). TRBV23-1 is flagged as an ORF with uncertain function. The CDR3 is 14 amino acids. V was cut by 6 bases and J by 3 bases, with 12 bases left in between.

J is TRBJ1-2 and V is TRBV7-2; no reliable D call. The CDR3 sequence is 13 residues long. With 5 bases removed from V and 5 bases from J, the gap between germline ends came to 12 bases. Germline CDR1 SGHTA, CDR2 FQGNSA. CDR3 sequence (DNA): TGTGCCAGCAGCCTAACCTTCCGTTATGGCTACACCTTC. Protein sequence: CASSLTFRYGYTF.

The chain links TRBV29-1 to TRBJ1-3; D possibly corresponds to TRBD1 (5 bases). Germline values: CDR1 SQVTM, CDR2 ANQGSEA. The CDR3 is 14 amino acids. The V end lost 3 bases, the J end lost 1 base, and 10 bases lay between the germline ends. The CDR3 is CSVDRAGSGNTIYF. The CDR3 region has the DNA TGCAGCGTTGACAGGGCTGGTTCTGGAAACACCATATATTTT.

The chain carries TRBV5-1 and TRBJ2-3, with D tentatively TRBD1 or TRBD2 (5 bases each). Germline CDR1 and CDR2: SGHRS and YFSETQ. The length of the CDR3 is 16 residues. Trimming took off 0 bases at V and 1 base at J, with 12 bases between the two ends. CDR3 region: CASSLGGTHGTDTQYF. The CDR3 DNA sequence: TGCGCCAGCAGCTTGGGAGGGACCCATGGCACAGATACGCAGTATTTT.

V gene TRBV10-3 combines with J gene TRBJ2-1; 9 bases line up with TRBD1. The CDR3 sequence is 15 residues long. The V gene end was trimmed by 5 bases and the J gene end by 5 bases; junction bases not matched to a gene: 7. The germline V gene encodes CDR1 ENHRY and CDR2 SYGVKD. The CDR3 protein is CAISSDRGGDNEQFF. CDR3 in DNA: TGTGCCATCAGTTCGGACAGGGGAGGGGACAATGAGCAGTTCTTC.

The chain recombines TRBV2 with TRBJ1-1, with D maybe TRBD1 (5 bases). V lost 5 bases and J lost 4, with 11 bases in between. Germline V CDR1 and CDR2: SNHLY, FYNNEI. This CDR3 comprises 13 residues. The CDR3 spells CASSRDGITEAFF. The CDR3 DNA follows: TGTGCCAGCAGTCGGGACGGAATCACTGAAGCTTTCTTT.

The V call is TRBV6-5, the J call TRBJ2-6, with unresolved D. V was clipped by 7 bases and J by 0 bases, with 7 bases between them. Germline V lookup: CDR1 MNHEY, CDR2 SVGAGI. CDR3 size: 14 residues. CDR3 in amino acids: CASTPYSGANVLTF. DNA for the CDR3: TGTGCCAGCACCCCCTACTCTGGGGCCAACGTCCTGACTTTC.

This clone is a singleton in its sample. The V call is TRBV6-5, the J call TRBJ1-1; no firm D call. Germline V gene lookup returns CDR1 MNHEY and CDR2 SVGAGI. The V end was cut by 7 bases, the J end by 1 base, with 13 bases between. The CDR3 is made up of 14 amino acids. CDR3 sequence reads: CASTSRVGNTEAFF. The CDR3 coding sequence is TGTGCCAGCACCTCTCGGGTTGGGAACACTGAAGCTTTCTTT.

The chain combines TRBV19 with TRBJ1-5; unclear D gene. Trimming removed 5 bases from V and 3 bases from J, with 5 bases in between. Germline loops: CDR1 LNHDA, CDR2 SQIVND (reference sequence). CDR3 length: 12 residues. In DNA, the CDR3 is TGTGCCAGTAGTGGATACAATCAGCCCCAGCATTTT. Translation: CASSGYNQPQHF.

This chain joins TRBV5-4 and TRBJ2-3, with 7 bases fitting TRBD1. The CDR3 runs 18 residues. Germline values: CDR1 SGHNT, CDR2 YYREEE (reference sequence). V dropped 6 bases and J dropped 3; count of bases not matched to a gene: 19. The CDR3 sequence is CASMQGPPTGWATDTQYF. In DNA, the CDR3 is TGTGCCAGCATGCAGGGACCTCCGACAGGGTGGGCTACAGATACGCAGTATTTT.

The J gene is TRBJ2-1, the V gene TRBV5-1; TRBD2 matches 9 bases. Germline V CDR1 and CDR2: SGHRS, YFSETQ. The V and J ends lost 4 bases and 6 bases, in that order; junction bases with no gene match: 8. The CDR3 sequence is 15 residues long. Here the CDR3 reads CASSPSGGRGNEQFF. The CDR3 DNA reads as TGCGCCAGCAGCCCCTCCGGCGGGAGGGGCAATGAGCAGTTCTTC. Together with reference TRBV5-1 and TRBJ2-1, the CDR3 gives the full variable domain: KAGVTQTPRYLIKTRGQQVTLSCSPISGHRSVSWYQQTPGQGLQFLFEYFSETQRNKGNFPGRFSGRQFSNSRSEMNVSTLELGDSALYLCASSPSGGRGNEQFFGPGTRLTVL.

The CDR3 region has the DNA TGTGCCAGCAGCCAAACAGGGCGGAATTCACCCCTCCACTTT. Protein: CASSQTGRNSPLHF. The genes are TRBV7-3 and TRBJ1-6; a possible D gene is TRBD1 (6 bases). Germline V gene lookup returns CDR1 SGHTA and CDR2 FQGTGA. Trimming took off 5 bases at V and 7 bases at J, with 12 bases between the two ends. The length of the CDR3 is 14 residues.

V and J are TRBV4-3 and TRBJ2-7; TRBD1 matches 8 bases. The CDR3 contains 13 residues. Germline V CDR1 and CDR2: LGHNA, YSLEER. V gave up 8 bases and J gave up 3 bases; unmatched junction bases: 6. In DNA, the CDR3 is TGCGCCAGCGCCCGGGACAGGAACTACGAGCAGTACTTC. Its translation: CASARDRNYEQYF.

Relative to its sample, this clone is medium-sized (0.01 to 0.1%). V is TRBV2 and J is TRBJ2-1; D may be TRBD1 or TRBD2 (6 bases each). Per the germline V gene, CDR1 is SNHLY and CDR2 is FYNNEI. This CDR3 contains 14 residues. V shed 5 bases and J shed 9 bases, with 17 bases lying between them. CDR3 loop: CASSYTEGGGEQFF. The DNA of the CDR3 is TGTGCCAGCAGTTACACAGAAGGGGGAGGTGAGCAGTTCTTC.

The CDR3 DNA sequence: TGTGCCAGCAGTTACGGGGTTCATGAAGCTTTCTTT. Amino acids: CASSYGVHEAFF. This rearrangement joins TRBV6-6 to TRBJ1-1, with unresolved D. Trimming removed 2 bases from V and 7 bases from J, with 8 bases in between. The CDR3 runs 12 residues. The germline V gene encodes CDR1 MNHNY and CDR2 SVGAGI (reference sequence).

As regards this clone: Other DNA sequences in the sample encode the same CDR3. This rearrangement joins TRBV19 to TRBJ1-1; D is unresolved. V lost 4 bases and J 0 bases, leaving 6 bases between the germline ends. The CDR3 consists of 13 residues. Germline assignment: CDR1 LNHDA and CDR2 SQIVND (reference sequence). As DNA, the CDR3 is TGTGCCAGTAGTACCCAGATGAACACTGAAGCTTTCTTT. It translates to CASSTQMNTEAFF.

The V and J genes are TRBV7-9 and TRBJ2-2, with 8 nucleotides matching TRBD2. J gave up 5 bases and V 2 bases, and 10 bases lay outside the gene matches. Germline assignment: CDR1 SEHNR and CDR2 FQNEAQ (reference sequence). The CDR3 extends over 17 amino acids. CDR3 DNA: TGTGCCAGCAGCTTACCCCGAAATCTAGCGGGTACCGGGGAGCTGTTTTTT. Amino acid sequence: CASSLPRNLAGTGELFF. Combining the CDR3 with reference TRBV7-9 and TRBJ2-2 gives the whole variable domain DTGVSQNPRHKITKRGQNVTFRCDPISEHNRLYWYRQTLGQGPEFLTYFQNEAQLEKSRLLSDRFSAERPKGSFSTLEIQRTEQGDSAMYLCASSLPRNLAGTGELFFGEGSRLTVL.

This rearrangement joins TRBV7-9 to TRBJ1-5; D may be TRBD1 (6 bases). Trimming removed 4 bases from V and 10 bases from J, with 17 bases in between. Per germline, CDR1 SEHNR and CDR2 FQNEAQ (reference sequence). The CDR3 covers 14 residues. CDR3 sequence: CASSYTGPEDPQHF. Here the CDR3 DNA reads TGTGCCAGCAGCTACACAGGGCCGGAAGATCCCCAGCATTTT.

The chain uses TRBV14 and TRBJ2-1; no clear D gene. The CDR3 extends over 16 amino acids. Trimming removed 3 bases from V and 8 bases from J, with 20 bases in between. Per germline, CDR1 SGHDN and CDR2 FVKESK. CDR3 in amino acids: CASSQTLAVGQDEQFF. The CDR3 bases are TGTGCCAGCAGCCAGACCCTCGCGGTAGGGCAGGATGAGCAGTTCTTC.

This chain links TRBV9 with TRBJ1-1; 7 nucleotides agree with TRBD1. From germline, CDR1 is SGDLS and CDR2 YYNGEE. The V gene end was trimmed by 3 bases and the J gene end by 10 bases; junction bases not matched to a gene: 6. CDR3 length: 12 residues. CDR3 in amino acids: CASSANRGVAFF. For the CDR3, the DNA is TGTGCCAGCAGCGCCAACAGGGGAGTAGCTTTCTTT.

The CDR3 DNA sequence: TGTGCCATCAGTGAAGGGGGGACAGGGGATGAGCAGTTCTTC. Protein product: CAISEGGTGDEQFF. The chain carries TRBV10-3 and TRBJ2-1; 10 nucleotides line up with TRBD1. The trim removed 3 bases at V and 8 bases at J, leaving 4 bases unmatched. The CDR3 extends over 14 amino acids. From germline, CDR1 is ENHRY and CDR2 SYGVKD.

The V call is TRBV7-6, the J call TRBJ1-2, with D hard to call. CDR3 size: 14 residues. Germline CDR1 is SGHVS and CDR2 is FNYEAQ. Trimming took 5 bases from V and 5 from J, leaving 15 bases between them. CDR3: CASSPSGALYGYTF. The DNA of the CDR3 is TGTGCCAGCAGCCCGTCCGGAGCCCTATATGGCTACACCTTC.

CDR3 protein: CASSSQTSGYNEQFF. The CDR3 nucleotides are TGTGCCAGCAGTTCCCAGACTAGCGGATACAATGAGCAGTTCTTC. The chain couples TRBV28 to TRBJ2-1, with 9 bases matching TRBD2. The V gene's germline CDR1 is MDHEN and CDR2 SYDVKM. V shed 4 bases, J shed 4 bases, and the junction held 5 bases outside the gene matches. This CDR3 spans 15 amino acids.

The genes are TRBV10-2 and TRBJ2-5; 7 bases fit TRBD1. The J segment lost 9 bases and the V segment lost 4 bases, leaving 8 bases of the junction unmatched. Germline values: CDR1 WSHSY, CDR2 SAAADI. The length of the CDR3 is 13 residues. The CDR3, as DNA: TGCGCCAGCAGTGTGGCTACCACAGGGGCCCAGTACTTC. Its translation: CASSVATTGAQYF.

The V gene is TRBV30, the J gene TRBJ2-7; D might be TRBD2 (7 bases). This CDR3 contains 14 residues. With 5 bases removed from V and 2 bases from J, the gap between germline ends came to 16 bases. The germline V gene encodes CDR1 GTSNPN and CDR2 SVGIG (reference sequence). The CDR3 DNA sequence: TGTGCCTGGGGGAGGGGACAAGGAACCTACGAGCAGTACTTC. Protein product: CAWGRGQGTYEQYF.

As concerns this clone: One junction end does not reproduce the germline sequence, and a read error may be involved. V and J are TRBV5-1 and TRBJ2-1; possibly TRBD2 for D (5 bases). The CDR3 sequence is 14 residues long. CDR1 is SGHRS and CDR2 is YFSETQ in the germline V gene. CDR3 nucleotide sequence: TGTGCCAGCAGCTTAGGACTGGCCTACAATGAGCAGTTCTTC. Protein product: CASSLGLAYNEQFF.